The clone carrying this TCR beta chain has just one count. Germline V gives CDR1 MNHNY, CDR2 SVGAGI (reference sequence). V shed 4 bases and J shed 1 base, with 17 bases lying between them. The CDR3 has 16 residues. This entry comes from a study of technical replicates of blood from several donors. Libraries were prepared by immunoSEQ multiplex PCR; TCRdb keeps only in-frame clonotypes and omits some of them. The sample carries approximately 97,000 clones, roughly 95% recorded once. The sample comprised T cells isolated from PBMCs. The chain employs TRBV6-6 and TRBJ2-7; maybe TRBD2 (6 bases). The origin of this receptor is a human donor in good health. Here the CDR3 DNA reads TGTGCCAGCAGTTCCCTCGGTAGCGGTACGTCCTACGAGCAGTACTTC. This codes for CASSSLGSGTSYEQYF.